This T cell receptor (beta chain) was recovered during a study of T cell responses to AZD1222 COVID-19 vaccine. Study conclusions and caveats: The study reported that nearly half of spike-specific TCRs target unmutated variant regions. It should be noted that donors were predominantly white British and more often female, and clonal diversity was possibly underestimated. Just 6 or 7 AZD1222 recipients were seropositive at baseline.

The method was immunoSEQ multiplex PCR; TCRdb's version includes in-frame clones alone and lacks a portion of them. This table holds 150,000 to 200,000 clones, 94% found once. Combined were second doses at about 4 or about 12 weeks. Per germline, CDR1 LGHDT and CDR2 YNNKEL (reference sequence). The CDR3 is 16 residues long. The trim removed 4 bases at V and 1 base at J, leaving 6 bases unmatched. As concerns this clone: Antigen: not known.

The sequence was collected from an adult who received the AZD1222 COVID-19 vaccine. This chain uses TRBV3-1 (or the pseudogene TRBV3-2) with TRBJ1-5; 8 bases are shared with TRBD1. This material consisted of peripheral blood, taken 28 days after the second AZD1222 dose. CDR3 bases: TGTGCCAGCAGCCCAGGACAGGGCGGGAGCAATCAGCCCCAGCATTTT. Translating gives CASSPGQGGSNQPQHF.